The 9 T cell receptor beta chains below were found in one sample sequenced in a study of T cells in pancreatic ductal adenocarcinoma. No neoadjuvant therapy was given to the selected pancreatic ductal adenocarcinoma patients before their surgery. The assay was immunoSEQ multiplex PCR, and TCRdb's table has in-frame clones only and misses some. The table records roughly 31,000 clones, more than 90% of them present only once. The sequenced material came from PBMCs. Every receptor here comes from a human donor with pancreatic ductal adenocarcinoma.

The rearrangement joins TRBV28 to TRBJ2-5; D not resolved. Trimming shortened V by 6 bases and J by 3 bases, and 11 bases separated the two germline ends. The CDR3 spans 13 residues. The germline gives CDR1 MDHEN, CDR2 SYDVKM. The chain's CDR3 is CASSSARKETQYF. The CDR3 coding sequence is TGTGCCAGCAGCTCGGCACGGAAAGAGACCCAGTACTTC. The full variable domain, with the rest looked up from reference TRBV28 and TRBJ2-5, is DVKVTQSSRYLVKRTGEKVFLECVQDMDHENMFWYRQDPGLGLRLIYFSYDVKMKEKGDIPEGYSVSREKKERFSLILESASTNQTSMYLCASSSARKETQYFGPGTRLLVL.

The CDR3 region is CASSPSSRALNYTF. Here the CDR3 DNA reads TGTGCCAGCAGCCCGTCATCCAGGGCGTTAAACTACACCTTC. This chain connects TRBV6-5 to TRBJ1-2; TRBD1 might be the D (5 bases). This CDR3 comprises 14 residues. Per germline, CDR1 MNHEY and CDR2 SVGAGI. The V and J ends lost 6 bases and 10 bases respectively, with 21 bases between them.

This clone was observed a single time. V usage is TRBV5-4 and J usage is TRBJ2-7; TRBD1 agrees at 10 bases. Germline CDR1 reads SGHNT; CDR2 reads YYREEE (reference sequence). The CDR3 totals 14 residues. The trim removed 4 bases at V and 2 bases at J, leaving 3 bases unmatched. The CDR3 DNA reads TGTGCCAGCAGCGCCGGGACAGGGGCCTACGAGCAGTACTTC. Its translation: CASSAGTGAYEQYF.

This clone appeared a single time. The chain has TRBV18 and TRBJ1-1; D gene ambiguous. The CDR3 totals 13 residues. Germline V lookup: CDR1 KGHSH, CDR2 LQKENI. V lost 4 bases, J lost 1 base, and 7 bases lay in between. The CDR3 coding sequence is TGTGCCAGCTCACAATTAACGAACACTGAAGCTTTCTTT. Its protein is CASSQLTNTEAFF.

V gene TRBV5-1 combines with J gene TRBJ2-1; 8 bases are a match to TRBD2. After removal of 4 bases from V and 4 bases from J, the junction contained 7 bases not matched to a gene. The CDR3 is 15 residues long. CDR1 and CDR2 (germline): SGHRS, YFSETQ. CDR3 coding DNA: TGCGCCAGCAGCCTGACTAGCGCGATATACAATGAGCAGTTCTTC. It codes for CASSLTSAIYNEQFF.

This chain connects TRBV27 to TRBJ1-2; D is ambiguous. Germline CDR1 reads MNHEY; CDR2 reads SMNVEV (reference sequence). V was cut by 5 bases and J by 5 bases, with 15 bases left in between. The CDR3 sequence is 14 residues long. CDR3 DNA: TGTGCCAGCAGTACTCAGGACTCTACATATGGCTACACCTTC. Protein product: CASSTQDSTYGYTF.

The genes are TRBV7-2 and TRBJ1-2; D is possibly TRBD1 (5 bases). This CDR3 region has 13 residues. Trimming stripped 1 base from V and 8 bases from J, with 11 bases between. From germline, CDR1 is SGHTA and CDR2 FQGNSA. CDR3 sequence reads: CASSLEQVGGYTF. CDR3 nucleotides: TGTGCCAGCAGCTTAGAACAGGTGGGGGGCTACACCTTC. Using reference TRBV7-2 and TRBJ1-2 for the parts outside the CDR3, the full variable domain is GAGVSQSPSNKVTEKGKDVELRCDPISGHTALYWYRQSLGQGLEFLIYFQGNSAPDKSGLPSDRFSAERTGGSVSTLTIQRTQQEDSAVYLCASSLEQVGGYTFGSGTRLTVV.

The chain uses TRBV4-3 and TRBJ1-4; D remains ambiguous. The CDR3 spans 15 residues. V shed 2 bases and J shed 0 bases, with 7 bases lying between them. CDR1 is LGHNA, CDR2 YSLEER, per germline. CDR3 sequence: CASSQNYATNEKLFF. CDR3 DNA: TGCGCCAGCAGCCAAAACTACGCAACTAATGAAAAACTGTTTTTT.

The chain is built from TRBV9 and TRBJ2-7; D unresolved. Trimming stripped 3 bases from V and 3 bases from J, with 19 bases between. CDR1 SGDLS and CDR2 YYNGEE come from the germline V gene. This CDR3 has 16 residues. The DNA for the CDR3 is TGTGCCAGCAGCGCTAGAGGCCTCGGCTCCCTCTACGAGCAGTACTTC. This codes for CASSARGLGSLYEQYF.